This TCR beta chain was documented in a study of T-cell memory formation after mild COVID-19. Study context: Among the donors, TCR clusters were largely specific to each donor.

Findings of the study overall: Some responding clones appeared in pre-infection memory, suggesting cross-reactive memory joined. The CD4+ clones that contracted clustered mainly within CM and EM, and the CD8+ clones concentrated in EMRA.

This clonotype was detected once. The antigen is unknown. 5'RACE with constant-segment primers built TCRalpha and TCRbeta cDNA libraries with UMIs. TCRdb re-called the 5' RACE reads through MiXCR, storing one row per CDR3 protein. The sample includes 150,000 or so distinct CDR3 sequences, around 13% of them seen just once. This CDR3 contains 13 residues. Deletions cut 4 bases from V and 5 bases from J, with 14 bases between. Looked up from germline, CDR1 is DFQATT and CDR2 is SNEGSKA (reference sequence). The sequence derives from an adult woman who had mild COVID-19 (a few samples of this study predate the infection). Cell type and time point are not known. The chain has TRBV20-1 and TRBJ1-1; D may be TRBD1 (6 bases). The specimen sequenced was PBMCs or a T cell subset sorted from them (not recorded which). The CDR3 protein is CSATRDTSTEAFF. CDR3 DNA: TGCAGTGCTACTCGGGACACGTCGACTGAAGCTTTCTTT.